A selection of T cell receptor beta chains follows, all from one sample in a study of T cells in Graves' hyperthyroidism and ophthalmopathy. TCRdb redid the calling of the multiplex PCR reads with MiXCR, one entry per CDR3 protein. The sample has roughly 600,000 distinct CDR3 sequences; about 14% are singletons. Sequenced input: blood. Every receptor here comes from a woman aged 50 to 65 with Graves' ophthalmopathy. Each CDR3 is given with its conserved first and last residue. D genes are given only for firm matches. Only some rows state a clone size, as once, few, many or a class for expanded clones.

TRBV6-5	TRBD2	few	TRBJ2-7	TGTGCCAGCAGTTACCCTAGCGGGAGGGCGGGTGAGCAGTACTTC	CASSYPSGRAGEQYF
TRBV4-1	NA	many	TRBJ1-4	TGCGCCAGCAGCCAAGGAGGTACCACGCTTGAAAAACTGTTTTTT	CASSQGGTTLEKLFF
TRBV28	NA	NA	TRBJ2-1	TGTGCCAGTTTGGGTATCAATGAGCAGTTCTTC	CASLGINEQFF
TRBV24-1	NA	many	TRBJ2-1	TGTGCCACCAGTGATTTGAACAGGAGCAATGAGCAGTTCTTC	CATSDLNRSNEQFF
TRBV4-1	NA	many	TRBJ2-3	TGCGCCAGCAGCCAAGTTTTCGGGAGTACAGATACGCAGTATTTT	CASSQVFGSTDTQYF
TRBV28	NA	few	TRBJ1-3	TGTGCCAGCAGTCAAAAAGGACTCCAGGGCTCTGGAAACACCATATATTTT	CASSQKGLQGSGNTIYF
TRBV7-2	NA	many	TRBJ2-1	TGTGCCAGCAGCTCCGGACGGTACAATGAGCAGTTCTTC	CASSSGRYNEQFF
TRBV28	NA	many	TRBJ2-6	TGTGCCAGCACCTTTCGAGGGTCTGGGGCCAACGTCCTGACTTTC	CASTFRGSGANVLTF
TRBV27	NA	few	TRBJ2-2	TGTGCCAGCAGTTTACCAAGTGGCACCGGGGAGCTGTTTTTT	CASSLPSGTGELFF
TRBV5-1	NA	NA	TRBJ2-2	TGCGCCAGCAGCTTCGCCTTACAGGGCCGGGCAGCCGGGGAGCTGTTTTTT	CASSFALQGRAAGELFF
TRBV4-3	NA	many	TRBJ2-7	TGCGCCAGCAGCCAAGCGGTGACTGCCTACGAGCAGTACTTC	CASSQAVTAYEQYF
TRBV4-1	NA	NA	TRBJ1-5	TGCGCCAGCAGCCAAGACGGGGCTCACAATCAGCCCCAGCATTTT	CASSQDGAHNQPQHF
TRBV12-5	NA	few	TRBJ2-3	TGTGCTAGTGGTTTGCAGCTTAGCACAGATACGCAGTATTTT	CASGLQLSTDTQYF
TRBV5-1	NA	many	TRBJ2-3	TGCGCCAGCAGCTTGTGGGGCTCTAGCACAGATACGCAGTATTTT	CASSLWGSSTDTQYF
TRBV19	TRBD2	NA	TRBJ2-1	TGTGCCAGTAGTATGTTACGCGGGAGGGCTGGAAATGAGCAGTTCTTC	CASSMLRGRAGNEQFF
TRBV7-9	NA	NA	TRBJ1-5	TGTGTCAGCAGCCGACCCCTCGGACAGACTTATAGCAATCAGCCCCAGCATTTT	CVSSRPLGQTYSNQPQHF
TRBV5-1	NA	many	TRBJ2-1	TGCGCCAGCAGCCACTCCACAGGGTTTTCCTACAATGAGCAGTTCTTC	CASSHSTGFSYNEQFF
TRBV6-2/TRBV6-3	NA	many	TRBJ2-1	TGTGCCAGCAGTTACTCGAGGGGCTTGCAGTTCTTC	CASSYSRGLQFF
TRBV20-1	TRBD1	NA	TRBJ1-2	TGCAGTGCTAGGGAAATCGGCAGGGGGACTGGTGGCTACACCTTC	CSAREIGRGTGGYTF
TRBV6-1	NA	few	TRBJ2-7	TGTGCCAGCAGTTCATCCGGACTACGGGGCTCCTACGAGCAGTACTTC	CASSSSGLRGSYEQYF
TRBV27	NA	NA	TRBJ2-1	TGTGCCAGCACCCCACCCCCGGCAGGTAGGGTCTACAATGAGCAGTTCTTC	CASTPPPAGRVYNEQFF
TRBV20-1	NA	many	TRBJ2-1	TGCAGTGGATTTCGGGACCCCCAATCCTACAATGAGCAGTTCTTC	CSGFRDPQSYNEQFF
TRBV7-8	NA	NA	TRBJ1-5	TGTGCCAGCAGCCAACCCGGGTCGGGGAATCAGCCCCAGCATTTT	CASSQPGSGNQPQHF
TRBV5-1	TRBD1	many	TRBJ1-2	TGCGCCAGCAGCTTGGAAAAACAGGGGTCCCTTTACTATGGCTACACCTTC	CASSLEKQGSLYYGYTF
TRBV10-1	NA	few	TRBJ1-1	TGCGCCAGCAGTGAAGAACTCGGAGCTTTCTTT	CASSEELGAFF
TRBV15	TRBD2	few	TRBJ2-3	TGTGCCACCAGCAGAGCCCCCGGGCTAGCGGGAACCCTAAACACAGATACGCAGTATTTT	CATSRAPGLAGTLNTDTQYF
TRBV6-4	NA	NA	TRBJ1-1	TGTGCCAGCAGTGTGACAGCTACCCAGAACACTGAAGCTTTCTTT	CASSVTATQNTEAFF
TRBV20-1	NA	many	TRBJ2-7	TGCAGTGCTCACCCGGGACTCTACGAGCAGTACTTC	CSAHPGLYEQYF
TRBV29-1	TRBD1	few	TRBJ2-7	TGCAGCATACGAGCGACAACAGGGGGTGGCGAGCAGTACTTC	CSIRATTGGGEQYF